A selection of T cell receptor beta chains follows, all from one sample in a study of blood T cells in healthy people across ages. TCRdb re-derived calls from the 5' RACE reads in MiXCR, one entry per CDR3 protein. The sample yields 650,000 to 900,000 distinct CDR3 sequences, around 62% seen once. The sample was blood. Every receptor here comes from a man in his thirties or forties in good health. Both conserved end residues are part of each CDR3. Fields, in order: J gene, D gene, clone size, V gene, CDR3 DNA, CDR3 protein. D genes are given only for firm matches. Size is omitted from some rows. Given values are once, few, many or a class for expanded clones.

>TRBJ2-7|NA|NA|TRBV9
TGTGCCAGCAGCGCAGATCCGGACGGCTACTACGAGCAGTACTTC
CASSADPDGYYEQYF
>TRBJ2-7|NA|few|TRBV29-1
TGCAGCGTTGAAGATTATTTCGCAGGGGCCTACGAGCAGTACTTC
CSVEDYFAGAYEQYF
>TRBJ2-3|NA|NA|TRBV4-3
TGCGCCAGCAGCCAAGGCGGACACGGATACACAGATACGCAGTATTTT
CASSQGGHGYTDTQYF
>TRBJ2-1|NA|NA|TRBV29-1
TGCAGCGCCGGTGGGGGGTGGGGGCCCGAGGTCGATGAGCAGTTCTTC
CSAGGGWGPEVDEQFF
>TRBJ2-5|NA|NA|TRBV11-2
TGTGCCAGCAGTCCCTTTCCGGGGAGGGAGACCCAGTACTTC
CASSPFPGRETQYF
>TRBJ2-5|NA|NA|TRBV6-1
TGTGCCAGCAGTGAAGCGCTTTCAGGGAAAGCTGCGTACTTC
CASSEALSGKAAYF
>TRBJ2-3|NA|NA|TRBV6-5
TGTGCCAGCAGTTCTCCTCGGAGACTAGAGTTTGATACGCAGTATTTT
CASSSPRRLEFDTQYF
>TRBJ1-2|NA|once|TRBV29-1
TGCAGCGTCGACAATAATTCCTATGGCTACACCTTC
CSVDNNSYGYTF
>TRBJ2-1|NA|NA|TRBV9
TGTGCCAGCAGCGTAGAAAGGCTAGCGCGGATAAATGAGCAGTTCTTC
CASSVERLARINEQFF
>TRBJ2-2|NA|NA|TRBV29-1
TGCAGCGGTTTAGAAACCGGGGAGCTGTTTTTT
CSGLETGELFF
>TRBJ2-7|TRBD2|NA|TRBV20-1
TGCAGTGCTATAGGGACTAGCGGTTACGAGCAGTACTTC
CSAIGTSGYEQYF
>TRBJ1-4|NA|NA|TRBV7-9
TGTGCCAGCACCACGCAAGGACCGAATGAAAAACTGTTTTTT
CASTTQGPNEKLFF
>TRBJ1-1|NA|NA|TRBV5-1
TGTGCCAGCAGCTTAGAGACGGGTGGTAACACTGAAGCTTTCTTT
CASSLETGGNTEAFF
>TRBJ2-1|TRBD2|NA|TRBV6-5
TGTGCCAGCAGCACCCCCGGGGGGGCTCTCAATGAGCAGTTCTTC
CASSTPGGALNEQFF
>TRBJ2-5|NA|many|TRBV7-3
TGTGCCAGCAGCTTTAATCGAGCGACCCAAGAGACCCAGTACTTC
CASSFNRATQETQYF
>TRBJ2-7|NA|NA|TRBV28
TGTGCCAGCAGTTCCGGGGATTCCAGCTCCTACGAGCAGTACTTC
CASSSGDSSSYEQYF
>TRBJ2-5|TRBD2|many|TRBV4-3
TGCGCCAGCAGCCAATCGGGACTAGCGGACCAAGAGACCCAGTACTTC
CASSQSGLADQETQYF
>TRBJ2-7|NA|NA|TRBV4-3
TGCGCCAGCAGCCAAGATCAGGGCTTCTCCTACGGGCAGTACTTC
CASSQDQGFSYGQYF
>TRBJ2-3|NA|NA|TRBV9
TGTGCCAGCAACCCGACCGCTAGCACAGATACGCAGTATTTT
CASNPTASTDTQYF
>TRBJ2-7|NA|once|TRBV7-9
TGTGCCAGCAGCGCCTCAGCGGAAACTCTCTACGAGCAGTACTTC
CASSASAETLYEQYF
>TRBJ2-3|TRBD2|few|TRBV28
TGTGCCAGCACCCCTAGCGGACTCAGTACGCAGTATTTT
CASTPSGLSTQYF
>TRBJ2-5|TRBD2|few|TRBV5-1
TGCGCCAGCAGCTTTTGGACTAGCGGGGGGCAAGAGACCCAGTACTTC
CASSFWTSGGQETQYF